This T cell receptor (beta chain) was recovered during a study of T cells in Graves' hyperthyroidism and ophthalmopathy (dated by TCRdb to between 2018 and 2020). Study-level background: Peripheral blood was collected at initial diagnosis, before any treatment. TCR V-J signatures able to tell the groups apart were searched for in a discovery cohort of more than 90 patients, of whom approximately 40 had Graves' ophthalmopathy and around 56 had stable Graves' hyperthyroidism. Whether ophthalmopathy could be predicted prospectively was tested in an independent validation cohort made up of under 20 hyperthyroidism patients plus 17 patients who later progressed to ophthalmopathy. The 100 discovery patients were randomly split 7:3 into training and test sets. Thyroid tissue and blood T-cell repertoires from six or seven Graves' hyperthyroidism patients were also compared in the study. After sampling, hyperthyroidism patients received methimazole starting at 30 mg daily, and ophthalmopathy patients received high-dose intravenous methylprednisolone. The paper reports TCR Vbeta CDR3 sequencing of 130 to 150 peripheral blood samples: under 45 ophthalmopathy, fewer than 80 hyperthyroidism and approximately 17 progressor patients. Overall study outcomes, separate from this receptor: In validation, the model predicted progression to ophthalmopathy a median of about 6.5 months before onset, with about 64% sensitivity and more than 72% specificity. Most expanded thyroid clonotypes (frequency above 0.001) were also found in blood, which suggests that blood repertoires may mirror thyroid immune responses. Sample size was not statistically predetermined, and investigators were not blinded to group allocation. A 13 V-J signature model separated ophthalmopathy from stable hyperthyroidism, with over 85% sensitivity and roughly 82% specificity in cross-validation and 80%/75% in testing.

The CDR3 covers 14 residues, taking in both the cysteine and the phenylalanine. CDR3 DNA only is kept here, 42 bases in frame from base 1. In the germline V gene, CDR1 corresponds to SGDLS and CDR2 to YYNGEE. The junction shows trimming of 2 bases on V and 12 bases on J, plus 17 bases between the germline ends. This clonotype was observed many times. No antigen is known for it. No base quality information exists; no much larger clone differs at one position. The TCR beta CDR3 regions were amplified from RNA transcripts. The TCR CDR3 was subjected to a first round of RT-PCR using the HTBI primer set and the Qiagen OneStep RT-PCR kit. The libraries were constructed in a second round of multiplex PCR and then size-selected and purified. Paired-end sequencing of the libraries was performed with 100 bp reads on an Illumina HiSeq2000. Under the source paper's analysis protocol: SOAPnuke was used to process the raw data, throwing out any read that contained adapters or uncalled bases, had a mean Phred below 15, or lacked an exact constant-primer or identifier match. High-quality paired reads were merged with COPE v1.2.5, and unique nucleotide sequences were defined as clonotypes. MiTCR v1.1 was used to align clonotypes to the IMGT TRBV, TRBD and TRBJ reference segments. The analysis included only V-J combinations with a frequency above 0.0001, which together covered roughly 99% of the repertoires. A TCS score was defined as the ratio of F50 (clonal expansion) to E x V (chaos), with BLOSUM62-based TCRdist applied between CDR3 peptides within each V-J. Welch's t-statistics and random forest reduced 500 to 650 V-J features to 10 to 15, which were used in a naive Bayes classifier (R e1071). Using fastp trimming at Q25 and MiXCR clonotype assembly, TCRdb reanalyzed the public sequencing data and kept in-frame beta chains. Every distinct CDR3 protein forms one entry, paired with its most common genes and DNA. TCRdb's processing, not the authors', yielded these V and J calls. A total of more than 350,000 distinct CDR3 sequences appear in this sample, roughly 15% of them only once. Together, the top ten hold approximately 19% of the sample.

Ophthalmopathy patients had moderately to severely active disease, Clinical Activity Score of at least 3, NOSPECS grade of at least 4, and duration under 3 months. The study excluded patients with uncontrolled infections, other autoimmune diseases, pregnancy or lactation. Diagnoses relied on clinical symptoms, serum thyroxine and TRAb, thyroid ultrasound and orbital computed tomography. PBMCs were isolated from about 9.1 ml of fresh peripheral blood by Ficoll-Paque density gradient centrifugation. Total RNA was extracted with Trizol reagent, and quality was checked on an Agilent 2100 Bioanalyzer. The sequence joins TRBV9 to TRBJ1-4; TRBD1 might be the D gene, on 5 matching bases. The origin of this receptor is a woman aged 55-70 years with Graves' ophthalmopathy. The sample taken for sequencing was blood. The DNA sequence reads TGTGCCAGCAGCGTTGGAGACAGCCTAGCTCAACTGTTTTTT. Its protein product is CASSVGDSLAQLFF.